Reported below is one T cell receptor beta chain. Its antigen remains unidentified. Base qualities are not recorded, but no much larger clone differs from it by a single base. Trimming at the junction amounts to 1 base on V and 1 base on J, and the germline ends lie 7 bases apart. CDR1 and CDR2, per the germline V gene, are MGHDK and SYGVNS. From its cysteine to its phenylalanine, the CDR3 spans 14 amino acids. Just CDR3 DNA is preserved here, 42 bases in frame from base 1. The instrument given in TCRdb is Illumina HiSeq 1500. In TCRdb, the public reads were trimmed at Q25 with fastp and aligned with MiXCR, with productive beta chains retained. Rows are combined by CDR3 protein, so each entry shows the most common genes and DNA. The sample table contains under 850,000 distinct CDR3 sequences; only one count was recorded for under 40% of them. The ten largest clones capture roughly 2.9% of the sample.

This entry is derived from a study of T cell repertoires in cytomegalovirus infection (dated by TCRdb to the late 2010s). Broadly, across the study: Donor HLA type was relevant to the analysis, because carriage of CMV infection together with the matching HLA type was indicated by public TCR beta signatures. Points the paper makes about the study in general: In both this cohort and an independent roughly 400-donor cohort, the cumulative frequency of public TCR beta family members distinguished carriers of CMV infection plus the relevant HLA type. In the ex vivo response, HLA-C-restricted CMV-specific TCR beta clonotypes were dominant, and in two of eight donors the single most frequent clonotype came from this HLA-C-restricted group.

The chain is made from TRBV25-1 and TRBJ1-1, with a tentative D gene TRBD1 over 5 matching bases. Material for sequencing was PBMCs. This TCR derives from a human donor in good health (CMV status not recorded). Some clones in this sample may be carry-over from other donors' samples. The nucleotides read TGTGCCAGCAGTGAATGGGGGGGGAACACTGAAGCTTTCTTT. It encodes CASSEWGGNTEAFF.